This TCR beta chain stems from a study of tissue T cells after allogeneic stem cell transplantation. At the level of the study: A handful of GVHD patients had recipient-origin PBMCs collected before transplant.

On this clone itself: The sample carries other DNA sequences with the same CDR3.

V trimming: 0 bases; J trimming: 1 base; junction bases outside the gene matches: 1. The germline CDR1 and CDR2 sequences are LGHNA and YSLEER. The CDR3 extends over 16 amino acids. Sequenced by immunoSEQ multiplex PCR; TCRdb stores in-frame clones only, minus some. This sample has approximately 45,000 clones; roughly 92% occur once, and the top ten carry approximately 3.6%. The sequence derives from a woman aged 35-75 years who later had graft-versus-host disease after an allogeneic stem cell transplant. This chain joins TRBV4-3 and TRBJ2-1; 9 bases match TRBD1. The sample was blood, taken before transplantation. In nucleotides, the CDR3 is TGCGCCAGCAGCCAAGAGGGACAGGGTTCCTACAATGAGCAGTTCTTC. This sequence encodes CASSQEGQGSYNEQFF.